This TCR beta chain was sequenced in a study of graft-versus-host responses after intestinal transplantation. About the research overall: Isolated intestinal, liver-intestinal, or multivisceral transplants had been given to the recipients. Recipients uniformly received anti-thymocyte globulin induction, followed by tacrolimus and steroids for two to four years.

V lost 5 bases to trimming and J lost 6 bases; unmatched junction nucleotides: 8. Germline-derived CDR1 and CDR2 are SGHNT and YENEEA. This CDR3 is 15 amino acids long. Of note for this clone: Its antigen is not known.

Overall study findings and caveats: Peak circulating GvH clone levels were associated with early post-transplant HvG declines. Recipient-marrow GvH clones were detected, some having first appeared in ileum or blood.

Generated by immunoSEQ multiplex PCR, the TCRdb table keeps only in-frame clones and is missing some. The top ten clones hold less than 0.45% of a sample with more than 65,000 clones, 84% of them seen once. V and J are TRBV11-3 and TRBJ2-2; 8 bases agree with TRBD1. This sequence originates from a human donor who was the organ donor for an intestinal transplant. The source was unstimulated CD4+ T cells sorted from spleen or lymph node cells, collected before transplant. The CDR3 loop is CASSQTGTGPGELFF. The CDR3 region has the DNA TGTGCCAGCAGCCAAACTGGGACAGGTCCCGGGGAGCTGTTTTTT.